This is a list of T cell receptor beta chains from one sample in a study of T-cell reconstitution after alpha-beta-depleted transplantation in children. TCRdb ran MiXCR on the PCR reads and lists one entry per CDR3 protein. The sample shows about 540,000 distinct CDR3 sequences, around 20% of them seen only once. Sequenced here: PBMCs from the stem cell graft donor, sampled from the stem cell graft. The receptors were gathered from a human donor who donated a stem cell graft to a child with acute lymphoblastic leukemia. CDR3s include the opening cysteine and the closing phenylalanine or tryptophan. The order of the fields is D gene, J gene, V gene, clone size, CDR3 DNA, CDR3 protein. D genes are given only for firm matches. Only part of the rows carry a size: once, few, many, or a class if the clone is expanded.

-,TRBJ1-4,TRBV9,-,TGTGCCAGCAGCGCCCCCCCAGACCGGACAGAACTGAATGAAAAACTGTTTTTT,CASSAPPDRTELNEKLFF
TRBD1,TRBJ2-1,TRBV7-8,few,TGTGCCAGCAGCGAGCGGGACAGGGGGAACAATGAGCAGTTCTTC,CASSERDRGNNEQFF
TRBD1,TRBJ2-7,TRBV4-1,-,TGCGCCAGCAGCCAAGATGAGGAGACAGGGGCCTCCTACGAGCAGTACTTC,CASSQDEETGASYEQYF
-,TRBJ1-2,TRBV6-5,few,TGTGCCAGCAGTTACTCGGCAGCCGCTAACTATGGCTACACCTTC,CASSYSAAANYGYTF
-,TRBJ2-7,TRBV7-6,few,TGTGCCAGCAGCTTAGGAGGGGGGCCCGAGCAGTACTTC,CASSLGGGPEQYF
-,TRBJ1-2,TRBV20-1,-,TGCAGTGCTAGAGACACCCCGAAATGGGGCAACTATGGCTACACCTTC,CSARDTPKWGNYGYTF
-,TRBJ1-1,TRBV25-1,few,TGTGCCAGCAACGGAGTCAGAAAAGCTTTCTTT,CASNGVRKAFF
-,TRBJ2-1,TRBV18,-,TGTGCCAGCTCACCGATAAGGCAACGCGGCTCGGCTTCCGACAATGAGCAGTTCTTC,CASSPIRQRGSASDNEQFF
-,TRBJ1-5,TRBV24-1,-,TGTGCCACCAGTGCAATTAGGGCCGTGCTCCCCCAGCATTTT,CATSAIRAVLPQHF
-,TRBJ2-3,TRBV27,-,TGTGCCAGCAGTTTATCGCCCAGGGATACGCAGTATTTT,CASSLSPRDTQYF
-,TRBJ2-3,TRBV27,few,TGTGCCAGCAGTTTATCGATCGGGTTGCGAACTAGCACAGATACGCAGTATTTT,CASSLSIGLRTSTDTQYF
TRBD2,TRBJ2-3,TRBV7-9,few,TGTGCCAGCAGTAGCGGGAGGTTCACAGATACGCAGTATTTT,CASSSGRFTDTQYF
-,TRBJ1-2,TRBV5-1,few,TGCGCCAGCAGCCCCACCTGGGCTCCGGGGGATGGCTACACCTTC,CASSPTWAPGDGYTF
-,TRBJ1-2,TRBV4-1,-,TGCGCCAGCAGCCAAGGTGGTGGGGGCAAGGGCTATGGCTACACCTTC,CASSQGGGGKGYGYTF
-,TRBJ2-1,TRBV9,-,TGTGCCAGCAGCGTAGCGGGTGGTGTGGGGGTGGGCTCCTACAATGAGCAGTTCTTC,CASSVAGGVGVGSYNEQFF
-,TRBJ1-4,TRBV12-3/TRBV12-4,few,TGTGCCAGCAGTTTGCTCTTCGGGGAGTCAACTAATGAAAAACTGTTTTTT,CASSLLFGESTNEKLFF
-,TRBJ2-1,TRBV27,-,TGTGCCAGCAGTTTGGGACAGGGGTTACCTAGCGGGAGCTGGTGGGGTGAGCAGTTCTTC,CASSLGQGLPSGSWWGEQFF
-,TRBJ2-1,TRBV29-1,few,TGCAGCGTTGTTCGGATAGACCACGGGCGGAATTACAATGAGCAGTTCTTC,CSVVRIDHGRNYNEQFF
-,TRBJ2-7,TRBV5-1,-,TGCGCCAGCAGGGCAGTTCCCTCCTACGAGCAGTACTTC,CASRAVPSYEQYF
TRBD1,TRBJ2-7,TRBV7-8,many,TGTGCCAGCAGGCATCGACAGGGCCCCTCCTACGAGCAGTACTTC,CASRHRQGPSYEQYF
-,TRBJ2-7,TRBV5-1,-,TGCGCCAGCAGCTTGGAGGGTTCTTGGGAGCAGTACTTC,CASSLEGSWEQYF
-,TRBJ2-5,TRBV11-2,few,TGTGCCAGCAGGCGGACAGACGAAGAGACCCAGTACTTC,CASRRTDEETQYF
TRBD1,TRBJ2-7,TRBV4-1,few,TGCGCCAGCAGCCAACCCGGGACAGGGCTCTACGAGCAGTACTTC,CASSQPGTGLYEQYF
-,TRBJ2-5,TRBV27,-,TGTGCCAGCAGTTTATTGGGCGCGGGAGAGACCCAGTACTTC,CASSLLGAGETQYF
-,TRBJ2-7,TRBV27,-,TGTGCCAGCAGTTCGGGGTTTACCTACGAGCAGTACTTC,CASSSGFTYEQYF
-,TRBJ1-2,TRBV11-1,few,TGTGCCAGCAGCCAAGACCCCCTAACAGGGCTCCTCAACTATGGCTACACCTTC,CASSQDPLTGLLNYGYTF
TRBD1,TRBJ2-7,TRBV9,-,TGTGCCAGCAGCGAGGGGGCAGGGGTTGCCTACGAGCAGTACTTC,CASSEGAGVAYEQYF
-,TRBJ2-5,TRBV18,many,TGTGCCAGCAGTCCCGGCCGGGAGACCCAGTACTTC,CASSPGRETQYF
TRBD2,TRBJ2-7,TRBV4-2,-,TGTGCCAGCAGCCTTTCCGAGGGTAGCGGGAGGGACGAGCAGTACTTC,CASSLSEGSGRDEQYF
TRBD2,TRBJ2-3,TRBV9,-,TGTGCCAGCAGCGTAGAGGCAGCGGGAGTTGTTGGAGATACGCAGTATTTT,CASSVEAAGVVGDTQYF
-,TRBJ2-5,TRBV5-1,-,TGCGCCAGCAGCCGCCCGGAGGGGATGGGAAAGACCCAGTACTTC,CASSRPEGMGKTQYF
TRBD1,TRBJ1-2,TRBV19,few,TGTGCCAGGATCCGGGACAGGGGCACATTTGTCCATGGCTACACCTTC,CARIRDRGTFVHGYTF
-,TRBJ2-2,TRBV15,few,TGTGCCACCAGCAGGCCCGCACAGGGCCGAGGCACCGGGGAGCTGTTTTTT,CATSRPAQGRGTGELFF
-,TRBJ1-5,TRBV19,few,TGTGCCAGTAGTATAGGGGGCGTCCAGCCCCAGCATTTT,CASSIGGVQPQHF
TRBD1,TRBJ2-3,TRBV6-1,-,TGTGCCAGCGCGGACAGGGGAGAGACAGATACGCAGTATTTT,CASADRGETDTQYF
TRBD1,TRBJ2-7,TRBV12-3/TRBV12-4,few,TGTGCCAGCACCAAATACCGGGACAGCCTACCCTACGAGCAGTACTTC,CASTKYRDSLPYEQYF
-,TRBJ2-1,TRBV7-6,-,TGTGCCAGCAGCTTATGGGGGCTAGGCGGGAGTGGTAATGAGCAGTTCTTC,CASSLWGLGGSGNEQFF
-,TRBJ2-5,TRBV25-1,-,TGTGCCAGCAGTGAGTGGGGCGGAGAGACCCAGTACTTC,CASSEWGGETQYF
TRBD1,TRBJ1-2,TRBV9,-,TGTGCCAGCAGCGTACCGCTCGGGAGGCAGGGGGGTGGTGGCTACACCTTC,CASSVPLGRQGGGGYTF
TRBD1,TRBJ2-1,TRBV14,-,TGTGCCAGCAGCCAACAAGGGGGCTCTGAGCAGTTCTTC,CASSQQGGSEQFF
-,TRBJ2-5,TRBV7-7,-,TGTGCCAGCAGCTTAGGGGAGGCGGATCAAGAGACCCAGTACTTC,CASSLGEADQETQYF
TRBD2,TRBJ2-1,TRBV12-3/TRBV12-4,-,TGTGCCAGCAGGTGGACTAGCGGGAGCCAGCAGTTCTTC,CASRWTSGSQQFF
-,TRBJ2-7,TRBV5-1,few,TGCGCCAGCAGCTTGATACCGGGAACTTACGAGCAGTACTTC,CASSLIPGTYEQYF
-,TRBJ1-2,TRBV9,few,TGTGCCAGCAGCGTGATGGGGGTCGGGGATGGCTACACCTTC,CASSVMGVGDGYTF
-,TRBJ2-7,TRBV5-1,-,TGCGCCAGCAGCTTCCGCGGGCCCTCCTACGAGCAGTACTTC,CASSFRGPSYEQYF
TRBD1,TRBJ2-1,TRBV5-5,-,TGTGCCAGCAGCTCAGGACAGGGGGTGGATAATGAGCAGTTCTTC,CASSSGQGVDNEQFF
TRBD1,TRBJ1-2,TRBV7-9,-,TGTGCCAGCATAGCAAGGACAGGGGGCGGCTACACCTTC,CASIARTGGGYTF